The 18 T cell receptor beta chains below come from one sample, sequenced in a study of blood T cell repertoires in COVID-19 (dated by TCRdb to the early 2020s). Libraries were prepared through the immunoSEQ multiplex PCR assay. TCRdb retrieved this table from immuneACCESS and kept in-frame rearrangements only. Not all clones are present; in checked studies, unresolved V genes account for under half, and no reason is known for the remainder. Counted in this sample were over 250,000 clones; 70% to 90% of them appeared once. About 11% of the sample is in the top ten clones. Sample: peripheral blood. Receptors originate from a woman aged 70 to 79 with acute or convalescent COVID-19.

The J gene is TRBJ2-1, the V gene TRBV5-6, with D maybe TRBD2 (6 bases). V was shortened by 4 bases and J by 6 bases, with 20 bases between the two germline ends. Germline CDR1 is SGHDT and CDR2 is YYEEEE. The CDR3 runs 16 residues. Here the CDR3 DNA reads TGTGCCAGCAGCATTTTCGGCGGGGAAAACCGCAATGAGCAGTTCTTC. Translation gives CASSIFGGENRNEQFF.

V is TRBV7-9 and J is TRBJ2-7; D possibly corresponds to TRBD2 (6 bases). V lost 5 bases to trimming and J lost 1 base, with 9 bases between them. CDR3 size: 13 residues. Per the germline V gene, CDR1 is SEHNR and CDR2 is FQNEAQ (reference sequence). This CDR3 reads CASSRGVSYEQYF. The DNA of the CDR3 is TGTGCCAGCAGCCGCGGGGTTTCCTACGAGCAGTACTTC.

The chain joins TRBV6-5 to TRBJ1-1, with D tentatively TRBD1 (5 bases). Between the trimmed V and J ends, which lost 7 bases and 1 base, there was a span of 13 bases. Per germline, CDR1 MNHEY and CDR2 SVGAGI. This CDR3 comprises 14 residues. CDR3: CASTLLTGNTEAFF. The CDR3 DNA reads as TGTGCCAGCACCCTCCTTACAGGGAACACTGAAGCTTTCTTT.

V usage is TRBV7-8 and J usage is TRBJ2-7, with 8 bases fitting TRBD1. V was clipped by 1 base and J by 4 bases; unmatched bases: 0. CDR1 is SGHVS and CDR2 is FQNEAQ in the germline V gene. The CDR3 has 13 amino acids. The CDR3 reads CASSLGTGYEQYF. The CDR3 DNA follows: TGTGCCAGCAGCTTAGGGACAGGGTACGAGCAGTACTTC.

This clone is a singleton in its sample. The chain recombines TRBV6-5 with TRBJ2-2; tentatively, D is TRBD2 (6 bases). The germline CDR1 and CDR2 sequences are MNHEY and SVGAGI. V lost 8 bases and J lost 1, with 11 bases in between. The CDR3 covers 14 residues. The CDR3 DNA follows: TGTGCCAGCGGTAGCGGACTGAACACCGGGGAGCTGTTTTTT. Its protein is CASGSGLNTGELFF.

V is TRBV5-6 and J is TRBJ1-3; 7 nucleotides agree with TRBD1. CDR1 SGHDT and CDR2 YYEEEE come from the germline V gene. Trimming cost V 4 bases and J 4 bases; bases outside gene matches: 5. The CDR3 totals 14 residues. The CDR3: CASSPGTDGNTIYF. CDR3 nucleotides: TGTGCCAGCAGCCCGGGGACAGACGGAAACACCATATATTTT.

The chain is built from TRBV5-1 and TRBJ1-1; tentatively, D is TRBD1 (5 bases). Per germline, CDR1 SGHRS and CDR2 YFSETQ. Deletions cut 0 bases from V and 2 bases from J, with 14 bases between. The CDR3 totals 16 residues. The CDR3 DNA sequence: TGCGCCAGCAGCTTGGGGGCTAGGGGCGGCAACACTGAAGCTTTCTTT. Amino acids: CASSLGARGGNTEAFF.

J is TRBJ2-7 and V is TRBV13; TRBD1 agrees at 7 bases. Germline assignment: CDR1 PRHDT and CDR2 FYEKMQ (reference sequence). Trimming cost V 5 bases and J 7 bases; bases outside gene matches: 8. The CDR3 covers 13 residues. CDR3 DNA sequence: TGTGCCAGCAGCCAGGACAGGATAGAAGAGCAGTACTTC. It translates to CASSQDRIEEQYF.

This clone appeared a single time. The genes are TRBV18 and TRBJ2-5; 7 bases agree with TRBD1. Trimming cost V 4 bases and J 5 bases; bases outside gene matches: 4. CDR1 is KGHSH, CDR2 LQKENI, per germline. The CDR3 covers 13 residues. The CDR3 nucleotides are TGTGCCAGCTCACGGGGGACAGCGGAGACCCAGTACTTC. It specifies CASSRGTAETQYF.

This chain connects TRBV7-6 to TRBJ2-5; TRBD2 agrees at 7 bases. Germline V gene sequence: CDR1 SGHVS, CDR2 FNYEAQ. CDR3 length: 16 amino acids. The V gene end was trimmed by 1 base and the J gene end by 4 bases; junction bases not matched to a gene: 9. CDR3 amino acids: CASSLDSSGEAETQYF. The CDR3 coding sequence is TGTGCCAGCAGCTTAGATTCCAGCGGGGAGGCAGAGACCCAGTACTTC.

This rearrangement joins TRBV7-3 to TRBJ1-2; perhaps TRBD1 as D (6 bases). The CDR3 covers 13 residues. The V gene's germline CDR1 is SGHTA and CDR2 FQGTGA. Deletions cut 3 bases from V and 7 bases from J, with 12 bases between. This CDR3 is CASSFSTTGGYTF. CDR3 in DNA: TGTGCCAGCAGCTTCTCAACGACAGGTGGCTACACCTTC.

CDR3 amino acids: CASSLSGTTEAFF. The CDR3 nucleotides read TGTGCCAGCAGCTTATCAGGGACAACTGAAGCTTTCTTT. The rearrangement links TRBV7-8 to TRBJ1-1; weak D call: TRBD1 (6 bases). In germline, CDR1 is SGHVS, CDR2 FQNEAQ. CDR3 length equals 13 residues. Trimming took 2 bases from V and 5 from J, leaving 9 bases between them.

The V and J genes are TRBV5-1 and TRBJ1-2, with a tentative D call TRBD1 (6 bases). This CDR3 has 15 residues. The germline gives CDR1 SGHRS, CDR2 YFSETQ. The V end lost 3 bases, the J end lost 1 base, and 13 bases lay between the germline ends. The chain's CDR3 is CASSSQGDSNYGYTF. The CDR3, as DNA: TGCGCCAGCAGCTCACAGGGAGATAGTAACTATGGCTACACCTTC.

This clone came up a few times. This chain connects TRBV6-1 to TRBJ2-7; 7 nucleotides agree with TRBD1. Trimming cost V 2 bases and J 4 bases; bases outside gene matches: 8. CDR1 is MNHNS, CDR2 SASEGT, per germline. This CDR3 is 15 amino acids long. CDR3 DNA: TGTGCCAGCAGTGAAAGGGGCGGCAGGGGGTACGAGCAGTACTTC. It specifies CASSERGGRGYEQYF.

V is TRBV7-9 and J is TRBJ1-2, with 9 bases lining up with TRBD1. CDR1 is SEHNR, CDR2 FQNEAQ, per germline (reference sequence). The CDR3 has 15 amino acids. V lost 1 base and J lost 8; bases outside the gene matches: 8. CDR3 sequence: CASSLGWGQGTGYTF. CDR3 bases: TGTGCCAGCAGCTTAGGATGGGGACAGGGTACCGGCTACACCTTC.

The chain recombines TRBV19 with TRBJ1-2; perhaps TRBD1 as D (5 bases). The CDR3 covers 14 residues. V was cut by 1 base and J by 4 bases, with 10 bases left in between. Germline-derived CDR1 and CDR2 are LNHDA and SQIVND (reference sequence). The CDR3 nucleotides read TGTGCCAGTAGTATAGGCCCAGGGCCCTATGGCTACACCTTC. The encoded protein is CASSIGPGPYGYTF.

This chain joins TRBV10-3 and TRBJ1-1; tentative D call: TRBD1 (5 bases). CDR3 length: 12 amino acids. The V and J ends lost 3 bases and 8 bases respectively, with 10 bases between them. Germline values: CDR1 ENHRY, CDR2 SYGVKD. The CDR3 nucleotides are TGTGCCATCAGTGATATTGGGGGGGAAGCTTTCTTT. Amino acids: CAISDIGGEAFF.

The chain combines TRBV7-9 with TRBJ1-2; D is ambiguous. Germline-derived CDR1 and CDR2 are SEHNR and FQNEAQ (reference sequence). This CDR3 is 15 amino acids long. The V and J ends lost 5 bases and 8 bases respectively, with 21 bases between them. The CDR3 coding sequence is TGTGCCAGCAGCGAGGACCTAGGGCGAAGGGAGGGCTACACCTTC. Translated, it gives CASSEDLGRREGYTF.